The clone carrying this T cell receptor beta chain was found many times. Its antigen remains unidentified. The sample is drawn from a study of response to subunit inactivated influenza vaccine. Germline CDR1 MNHEY, CDR2 SVGEGT. CDR3 length: 16 amino acids. The ends lost 6 bases at V and 4 bases at J; junction bases unmatched: 7. Study-level results: After each seasonal influenza vaccination, few new T cells are recruited, the authors suggested.

TCRdb processed the RT-PCR reads anew with MiXCR; each CDR3 protein has one entry. The repertoire has under 500,000 distinct CDR3 sequences, 10% to 11% of them found once; the top ten carry approximately 12%. This chain connects TRBV6-2 or TRBV6-3 to TRBJ2-3; 13 bases align to TRBD2. This TCR was recovered from a man in his forties or fifties who received an inactivated influenza vaccine. Source: PBMCs from blood, taken about 40 days after vaccination. This CDR3 reads CASSIGLAGAADTQYF. DNA for the CDR3: TGTGCCAGCAGCATCGGACTAGCGGGAGCGGCAGATACGCAGTATTTT.